The T cell receptor (beta chain) described here comes from a study of control samples from healthy donors and cancer patients. The data were produced by immunoSEQ multiplex PCR, yet TCRdb's version contains in-frame clones alone and is incomplete. The table shows approximately 120,000 clones, with approximately 90% occurring only once. The sequence was obtained from a woman aged 45-60 years in good health. The sequencing sample was made of blood.

The CDR3 region is CATSSGSPNQPQHF. The CDR3 DNA sequence: TGTGCCACCAGCAGTGGATCGCCTAATCAGCCCCAGCATTTT. V and J are TRBV15 and TRBJ1-5; D is ambiguous. Germline CDR1 and CDR2: LNHNV and YYDKDF (reference sequence). This CDR3 spans 14 amino acids. The ends were cut back, 3 bases at V and 4 bases at J, with 10 bases in the middle.